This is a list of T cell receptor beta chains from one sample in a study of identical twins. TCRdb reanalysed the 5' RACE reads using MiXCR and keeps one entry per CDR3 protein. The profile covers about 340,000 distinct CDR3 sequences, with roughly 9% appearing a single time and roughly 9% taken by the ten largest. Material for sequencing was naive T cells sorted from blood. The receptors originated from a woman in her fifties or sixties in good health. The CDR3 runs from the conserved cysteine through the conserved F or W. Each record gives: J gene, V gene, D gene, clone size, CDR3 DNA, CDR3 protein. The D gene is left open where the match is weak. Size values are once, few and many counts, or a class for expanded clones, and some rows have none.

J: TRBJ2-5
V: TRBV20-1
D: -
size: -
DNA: TGCAGTGCTAGAGATCTTGGCGGGTCAGAGACCCAGTACTTC
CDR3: CSARDLGGSETQYF

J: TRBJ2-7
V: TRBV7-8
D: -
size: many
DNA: TGTGCCAGCAGCTTAGCGACCGCTTTTGATGAGCAGTACTTC
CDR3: CASSLATAFDEQYF

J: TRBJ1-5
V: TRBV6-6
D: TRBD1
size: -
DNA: TGTGCCAGCAGTTTAGGACAGGGTGAAGGACAGCCCCAGCATTTT
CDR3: CASSLGQGEGQPQHF

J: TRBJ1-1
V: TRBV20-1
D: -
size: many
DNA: TGCAGTGCTAGTTCGGGCACTGAAGCTTTCTTT
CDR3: CSASSGTEAFF

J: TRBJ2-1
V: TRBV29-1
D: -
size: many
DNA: TGCAGCGTTGTACTAGCGGAAGCTTGGACAGGGTCCTACAATGAGCAGTTCTTC
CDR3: CSVVLAEAWTGSYNEQFF

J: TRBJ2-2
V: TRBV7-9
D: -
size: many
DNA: TGTGCCAGCAGCTACCTAACTACCGGGGAGCTGTTTTTT
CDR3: CASSYLTTGELFF

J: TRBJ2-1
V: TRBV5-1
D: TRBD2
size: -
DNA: TGCGCCAGCAGCCCAGGGACTAGCGGGACTTGGGGGCAGTTCTTC
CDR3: CASSPGTSGTWGQFF

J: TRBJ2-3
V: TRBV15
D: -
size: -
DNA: TGTGCCACCAGCAGAGAGGAGTTCACAGATACGCAGTATTTT
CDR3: CATSREEFTDTQYF

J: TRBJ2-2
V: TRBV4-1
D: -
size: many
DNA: TGCGCCAGCAGCCAAGTACTAGCAGCCACCGGGGAGCTGTTTTTT
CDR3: CASSQVLAATGELFF

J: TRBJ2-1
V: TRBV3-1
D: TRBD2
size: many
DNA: TGTGCCAGCAGCCAAGATGGGGGACTAAAAGACAATGAGCAGTTCTTC
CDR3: CASSQDGGLKDNEQFF

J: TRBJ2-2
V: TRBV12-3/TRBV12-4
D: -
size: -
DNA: TGTGCCAGCAGTTTATCTGAGGGGATTGCCGGGGAGCTGTTTTTT
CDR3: CASSLSEGIAGELFF

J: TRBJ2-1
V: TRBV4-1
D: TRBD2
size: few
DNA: TGCGCCAGCACATTAAGCGGGAGGCCGAGCTCCTACAATGAGCAGTTCTTC
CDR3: CASTLSGRPSSYNEQFF

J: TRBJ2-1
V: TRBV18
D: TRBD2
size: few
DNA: TGTGCCAGCTCCCCCCGGACTAGCGATGAGCAGTTCTTC
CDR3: CASSPRTSDEQFF

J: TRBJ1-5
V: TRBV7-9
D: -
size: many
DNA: TGTGCCAGCAGCTTCCAGGGTCAGCCCCAGCATTTT
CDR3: CASSFQGQPQHF

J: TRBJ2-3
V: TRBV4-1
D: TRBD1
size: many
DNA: TGCGCCAGCAGCCAAGCCTGGACAGGGCCAGATACGCAGTATTTT
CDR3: CASSQAWTGPDTQYF

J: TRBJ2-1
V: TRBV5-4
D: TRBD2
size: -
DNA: TGTGACAGCAGCCACCCCGGACTAGCGGGAGGACCAAGCTCCTACAATGAGCAGTTCTTC
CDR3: CDSSHPGLAGGPSSYNEQFF

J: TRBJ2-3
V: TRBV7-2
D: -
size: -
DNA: TGTGCCAGCAGCTTAGAGGTTTGGGCAGATACGCAGTATTTT
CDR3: CASSLEVWADTQYF

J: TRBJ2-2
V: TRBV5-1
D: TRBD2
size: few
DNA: TGCGCCAGCAGCCTACAGAGCGGGAGGAACACCGGGGAGCTGTTTTTT
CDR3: CASSLQSGRNTGELFF

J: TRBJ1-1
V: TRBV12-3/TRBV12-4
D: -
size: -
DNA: TGTGCCAGCAGCCCTAGGAACTGGGACACTGAAGCTTTCTTT
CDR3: CASSPRNWDTEAFF

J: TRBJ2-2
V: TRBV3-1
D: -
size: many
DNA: TGTGCCAGCAGCTTACAGGGGAACACCGGGGAGCTGTTTTTT
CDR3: CASSLQGNTGELFF

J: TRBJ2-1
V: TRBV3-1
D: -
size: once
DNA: TGTGCCAGCAGCCAGGCCAGCATAGGAGGTGAGCAGTTCTTC
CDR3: CASSQASIGGEQFF

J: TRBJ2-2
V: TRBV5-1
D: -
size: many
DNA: TGCGCCAGCAGCTTGGTAGGGTTGGACACCGGGGAGCTGTTTTTT
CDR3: CASSLVGLDTGELFF

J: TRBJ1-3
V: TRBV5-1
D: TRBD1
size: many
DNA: TGCGCCAGCAGAACGACAGGGAATGAAGACACCATATATTTT
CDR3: CASRTTGNEDTIYF

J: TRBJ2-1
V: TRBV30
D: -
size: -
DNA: TGTGCCTGGAGTGTCTGGGGCGCCAACTTCATTGAGCAGTTCTTC
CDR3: CAWSVWGANFIEQFF

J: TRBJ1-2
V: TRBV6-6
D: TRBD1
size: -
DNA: TGTGCCAGCAGCCTGGGACAGGGGGTTCAGAACTATGGCTACACCTTC
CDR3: CASSLGQGVQNYGYTF

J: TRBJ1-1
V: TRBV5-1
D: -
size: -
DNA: TGCGCCAGCAGTATAAGGACAGAAGACACTGAAGCTTTCTTT
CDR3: CASSIRTEDTEAFF

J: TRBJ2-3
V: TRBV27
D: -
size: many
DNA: TGTGCCAGCAAGACCGGGACTCCCACAGATACGCAGTATTTT
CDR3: CASKTGTPTDTQYF

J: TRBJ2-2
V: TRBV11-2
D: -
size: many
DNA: TGTGCCAGCAGCTTAGACCGGGGAAAGAACACCGGGGAGCTGTTTTTT
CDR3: CASSLDRGKNTGELFF

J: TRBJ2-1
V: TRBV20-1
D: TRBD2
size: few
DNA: TGCAGTGCTAGAAATGGGCGGGAGTTGGGGAATGAGCAGTTCTTC
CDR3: CSARNGRELGNEQFF